This record concerns one T cell receptor beta chain sequence. Its antigen is not known. This sample was taken from a study of OX40 agonist ivuxolimab in advanced cancers. Findings and limits, study-wide: At 0.1-3.0 mg/kg, partial responders had clonal expansion among the lowest observed. The CD4+ and CD8+ T cells in the blood had expanded clonally by week 6 at 0.1 to 3.0 mg/kg.

Autoimmune disease history or systemic immunosuppression was exclusionary. The timepoints at which blood was sampled were baseline, cycle 4 day 1, and cycle 7 day 1. Data came from immunoSEQ multiplex PCR; TCRdb stores just in-frame clones and leaves some out. The repertoire has 35,000 to 50,000 clones, over 75% of them found once; the top ten carry around 4.6%. The source material was CD4+ or CD8+ T cells sorted from blood, sampled in a trial of the OX40 agonist ivuxolimab. The sequence derives from an adult with an advanced solid tumor such as melanoma, head and neck, liver or kidney cancer.

CDR3 sequence: CASKGTSTSTDTQYF. CDR3 DNA sequence: TGTGCCAGCAAAGGGACTTCTACTAGCACAGATACGCAGTATTTT. This chain uses TRBV5-4 with TRBJ2-3; tentative D call: TRBD2 (6 bases). The CDR3 sequence is 15 residues long. Germline V gene lookup returns CDR1 SGHNT and CDR2 YYREEE (reference sequence). V lost 6 bases, J lost 0 bases, and 14 bases lay in between.